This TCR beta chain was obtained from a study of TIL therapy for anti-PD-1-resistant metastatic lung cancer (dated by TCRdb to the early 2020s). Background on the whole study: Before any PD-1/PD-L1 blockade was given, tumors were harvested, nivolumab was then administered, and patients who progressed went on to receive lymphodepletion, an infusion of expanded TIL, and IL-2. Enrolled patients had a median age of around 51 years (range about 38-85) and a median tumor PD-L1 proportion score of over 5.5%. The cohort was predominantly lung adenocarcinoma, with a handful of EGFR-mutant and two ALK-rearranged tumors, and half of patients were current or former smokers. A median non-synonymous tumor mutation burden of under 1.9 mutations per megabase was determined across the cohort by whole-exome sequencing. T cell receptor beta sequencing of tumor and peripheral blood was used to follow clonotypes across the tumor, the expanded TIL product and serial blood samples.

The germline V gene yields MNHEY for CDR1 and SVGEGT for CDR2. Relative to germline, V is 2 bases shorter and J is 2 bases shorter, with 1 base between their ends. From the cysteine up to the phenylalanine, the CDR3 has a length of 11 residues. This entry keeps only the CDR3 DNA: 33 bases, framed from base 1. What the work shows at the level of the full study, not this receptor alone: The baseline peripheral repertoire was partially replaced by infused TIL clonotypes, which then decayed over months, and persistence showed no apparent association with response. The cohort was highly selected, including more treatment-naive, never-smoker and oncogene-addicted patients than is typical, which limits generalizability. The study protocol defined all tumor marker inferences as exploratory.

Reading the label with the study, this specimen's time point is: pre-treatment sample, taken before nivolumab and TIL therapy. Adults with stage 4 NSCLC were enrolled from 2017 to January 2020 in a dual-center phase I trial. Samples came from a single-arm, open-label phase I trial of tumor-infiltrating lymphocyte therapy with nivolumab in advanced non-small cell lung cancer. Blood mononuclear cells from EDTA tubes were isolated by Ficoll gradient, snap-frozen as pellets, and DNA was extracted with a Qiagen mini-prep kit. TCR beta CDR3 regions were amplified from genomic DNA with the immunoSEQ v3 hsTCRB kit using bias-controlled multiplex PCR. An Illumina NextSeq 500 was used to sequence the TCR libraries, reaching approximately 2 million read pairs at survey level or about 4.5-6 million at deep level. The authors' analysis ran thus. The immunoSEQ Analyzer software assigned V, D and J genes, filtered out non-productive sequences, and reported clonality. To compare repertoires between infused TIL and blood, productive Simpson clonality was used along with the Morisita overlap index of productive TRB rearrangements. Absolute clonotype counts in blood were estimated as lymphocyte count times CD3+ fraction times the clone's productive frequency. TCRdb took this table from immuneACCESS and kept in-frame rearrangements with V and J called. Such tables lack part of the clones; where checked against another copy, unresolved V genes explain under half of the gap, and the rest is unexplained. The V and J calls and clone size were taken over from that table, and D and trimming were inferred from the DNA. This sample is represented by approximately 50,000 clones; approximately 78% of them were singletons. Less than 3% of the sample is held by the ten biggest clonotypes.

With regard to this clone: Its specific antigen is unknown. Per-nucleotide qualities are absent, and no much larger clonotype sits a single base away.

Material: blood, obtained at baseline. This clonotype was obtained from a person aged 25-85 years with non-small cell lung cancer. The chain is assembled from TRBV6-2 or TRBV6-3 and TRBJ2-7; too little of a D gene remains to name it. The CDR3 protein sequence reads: CASSYAYEQYF. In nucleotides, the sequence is TGTGCCAGCAGTTACGCCTACGAGCAGTACTTC.